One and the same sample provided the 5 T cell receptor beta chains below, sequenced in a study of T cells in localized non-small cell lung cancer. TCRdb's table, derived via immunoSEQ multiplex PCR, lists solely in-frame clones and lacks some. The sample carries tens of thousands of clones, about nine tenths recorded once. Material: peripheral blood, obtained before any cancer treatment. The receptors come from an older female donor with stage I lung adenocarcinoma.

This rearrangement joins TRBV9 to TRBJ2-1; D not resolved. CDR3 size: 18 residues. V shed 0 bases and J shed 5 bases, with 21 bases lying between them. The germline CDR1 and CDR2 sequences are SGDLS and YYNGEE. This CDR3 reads CASSVGAGGLLMHNEQFF. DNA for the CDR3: TGTGCCAGCAGCGTAGGGGCCGGTGGCCTCCTTATGCACAATGAGCAGTTCTTC.

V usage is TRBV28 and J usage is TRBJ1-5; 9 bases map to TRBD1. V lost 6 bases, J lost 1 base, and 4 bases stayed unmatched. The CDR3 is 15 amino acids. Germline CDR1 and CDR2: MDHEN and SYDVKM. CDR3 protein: CASSGQGMSNQPQHF. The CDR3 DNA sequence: TGTGCCAGCAGCGGACAGGGGATGAGCAATCAGCCCCAGCATTTT.

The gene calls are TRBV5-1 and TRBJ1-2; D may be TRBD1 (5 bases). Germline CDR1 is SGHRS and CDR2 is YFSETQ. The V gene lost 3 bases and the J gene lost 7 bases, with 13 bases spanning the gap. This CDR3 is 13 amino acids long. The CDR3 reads CASSSAGVGGYTF. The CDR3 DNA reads TGCGCCAGCAGCTCGGCGGGGGTTGGTGGCTACACCTTC.

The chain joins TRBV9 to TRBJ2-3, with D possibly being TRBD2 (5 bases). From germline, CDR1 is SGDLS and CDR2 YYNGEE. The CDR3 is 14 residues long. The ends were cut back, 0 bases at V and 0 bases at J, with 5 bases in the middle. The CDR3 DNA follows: TGTGCCAGCAGCGTAGCGGGGAGCACAGATACGCAGTATTTT. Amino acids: CASSVAGSTDTQYF.

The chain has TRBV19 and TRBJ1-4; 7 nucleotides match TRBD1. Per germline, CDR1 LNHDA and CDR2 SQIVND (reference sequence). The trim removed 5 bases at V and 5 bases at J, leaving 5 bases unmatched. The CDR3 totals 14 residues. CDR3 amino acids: CASSLGQSNEKLFF. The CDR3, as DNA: TGTGCCAGTAGTTTGGGACAGTCAAATGAAAAACTGTTTTTT.